This T cell receptor (beta chain) was retrieved from a study of OX40 agonist ivuxolimab in advanced cancers. For the study in its entirety: Ivuxolimab, which targeted the costimulatory receptor OX40 (CD134), was an agonistic, fully human IgG2 monoclonal antibody. Intravenous ivuxolimab was administered to patients every 2 weeks at six dose levels: 0.01, 0.1, 0.3, 1.5, 3 and 10 mg/kg. Among the approximately 54 dose-escalation patients, some 20 had hepatocellular carcinoma, roughly 15 melanoma, 9 renal cell carcinoma and 9 head and neck cancer. In the dose-escalation cohort, 82.7% of patients were male, and the mean age was around 60 years, with a range of 23 to 79. Prior anti-PD-1, anti-PD-L1 or anti-CTLA-4 therapy was permitted, and 35% to 40% of dose-escalation patients had received checkpoint inhibitors. Partial responses occurred in three dose-escalation patients, of whom one had hepatocellular carcinoma and two had cutaneous melanoma. Peripheral TCRbeta sequencing was intended to test whether TCR sequence diversity was altered and clonal T-cell expansion was caused by ivuxolimab. The monotherapy dose-escalation portion (N of about 47 patients) of the phase I ivuxolimab trial is reported in the paper. General findings and caveats noted by the study authors: After ivuxolimab, CD8+ T cells had more expanded clones than CD4+ T cells on average. Low levels of normalized T-cell clonal expansion were also seen in some patients who did not respond. Clonal expansion of both CD4+ and CD8+ blood T cells was observed from baseline to week 6 at doses 0.1 to 3.0 mg/kg. In the 0.1-3.0 mg/kg groups, partial responders were among the patients with the lowest normalized peripheral clonal expansion, particularly in CD8+ T cells. Antigen specificity was not determined for the clonally expanded peripheral T cells.

Genomic DNA was extracted from sorted cells for sequencing of the TCRbeta CDR3 region. The immunoSEQ Assay was used for sequencing of TCRbeta CDR3 regions. The table comes from immuneACCESS by way of TCRdb, which keeps in-frame sequences with V and J called. Part of the clones is missing from these tables; in studies checked, under half for an unresolved V gene and the rest for unknown reasons. This sample is represented by 50,000 to 70,000 clones; around 90% of them were singletons. Less than 5% of the sample lies in the top ten. The trial excluded patients who had a history of autoimmune disease or were on systemic immunosuppression. Peripheral blood for TCR sequencing was collected from all dose cohorts at baseline, on cycle 4 day 1, and on cycle 7 day 1. The samples were taken from a phase I, first-in-human, multicenter, open-label dose-escalation trial of ivuxolimab. Adults with locally advanced or metastatic melanoma, renal cell carcinoma, hepatocellular carcinoma or head and neck squamous cell carcinoma were enrolled in the trial. Before TCR sequencing, CD4+ T cells and CD8+ T cells were sorted from peripheral blood as separate populations.

With respect to this clone: Its antigen specificity is not known. There are no base qualities to consult, and no much larger clone falls within one base.

CDR1 and CDR2 are drawn from the germline V gene (reference sequence): MNHNY, SVGAGI. From cysteine to phenylalanine, the CDR3 is 15 amino acids long. Only the CDR3 region is kept as DNA, spanning 45 bases read in frame from base 1. Between the V and J ends, shortened by 8 bases and 0 bases respectively, the junction contains 11 bases. This sequence was found in an adult with an advanced solid tumor such as melanoma, head and neck, liver or kidney cancer. The rearrangement combines TRBV6-6 with TRBJ2-6; the D gene is perhaps TRBD1, from 5 matching bases. The sample was CD4+ or CD8+ T cells sorted from blood, taken in a trial of the OX40 agonist ivuxolimab. In nucleotide form, the sequence is TGTGCCAGCCGCGACAGAGACTCTGGGGCCAACGTCCTGACTTTC. The resulting protein is CASRDRDSGANVLTF.